This T cell receptor (beta chain) was captured by sequencing in a study of CD8 T cells in ankylosing spondylitis. TCRdb called the 5' RACE reads again in MiXCR, with one record for every CDR3 protein. The repertoire has 36,000 or so distinct CDR3 sequences, roughly 9.6% of them found once; the top ten carry around 20%. The CDR3 covers 14 residues. The V gene lost 3 bases and the J gene lost 4 bases, with 15 bases spanning the gap. Germline CDR1 DFQATT, CDR2 SNEGSKA (reference sequence). Source material: synovial fluid, either unsorted or a sorted T cell fraction (not recorded which). The chain is built from TRBV20-1 and TRBJ2-5; tentatively, D is TRBD2 (5 bases). The clonotype originates from a male donor with ankylosing spondylitis. In DNA form, the CDR3 reads TGCAGTGCTAGCCCCGGCGGCGGACTAGAGACCCAGTACTTC. Translating it yields CSASPGGGLETQYF.